The clone carrying this TCR beta chain has a handful of counts. What it binds is unknown. Sorting separated CD4+ and CD8+ T cells out of PBMCs. The data originate from a study of CD8+ T cells in alopecia areata. Findings and caveats of the study: The study found higher clonality in lesional than normal scalp, especially in alopecia totalis/universalis. Scalp specimens additionally yield sequences from normal skin's resident alphabeta T cells. Possibly as an HLA-related effect, TCR sharing across patients appeared less clear than in mice.

It was cDNA, reverse transcribed from extracted RNA, that served as the sequencing template. Profiled with immunoSEQ multiplex PCR; TCRdb holds only in-frame clones, not every one. The table has 150,000 or so clones, about 72% seen once. Germline V gives CDR1 SGHAT, CDR2 FQNNGV. The CDR3 is 16 residues long. The junction had 10 bases not matched to a gene; V was cut back by 5 bases and J by 3 bases. V and J are TRBV11-2 and TRBJ2-1, with 7 bases matching TRBD2. Specimen: CD8+ T cells sorted from blood, collected at week 0. The sequence was obtained from a human donor with alopecia areata. The CDR3 nucleotides read TGTGCCAGCAGCCCTGAGTCGGGGGGATACTACAATGAGCAGTTCTTC. Residues: CASSPESGGYYNEQFF.